This entry lists 26 T cell receptor beta chains sequenced from one sample in a study of vaccination and CD4 T cells after COVID-19. Stated treatment: roughly 11-day PBMC culture with coronavirus spike peptide pools or control peptides (ViraFEST assay). Oncomine TCR Beta short-read sequencing was applied to DNA from cultured CD4+ T cells. TCRdb re-analysed the PCR reads in MiXCR, keeping a single row per CDR3 protein. Seen here are under 25,000 distinct CDR3 sequences, about 44% observed once, and the top ten hold just under 9%. The antigens for these receptors are not known. The specimen was CD4+ T cells from blood, cultured in vitro, collected after SARS-CoV-2 vaccination. These receptors originate from a human donor who had recovered from COVID-19.

The V and J genes are TRBV7-3 and TRBJ2-2; D remains ambiguous. Germline lookup yields CDR1 SGHTA and CDR2 FQGTGA. Trimming took off 5 bases at V and 4 bases at J, with 8 bases between the two ends. The CDR3 runs to 13 residues. The CDR3 bases are TGTGCCAGCAGCGGAGATATCACCGGGGAGCTGTTTTTT. Protein product: CASSGDITGELFF.

The chain is built from TRBV6-1 and TRBJ2-3; 7 positions match TRBD1. The length of the CDR3 is 14 residues. With 6 bases clipped from V and 2 bases from J, the junction kept 5 bases outside the gene matches. Looked up from germline, CDR1 is MNHNS and CDR2 is SASEGT. The CDR3 is CASSQDRNTDTQYF. In nucleotides, the CDR3 is TGTGCCAGCAGCCAGGACAGGAACACAGATACGCAGTATTTT.

This rearrangement joins TRBV15 to TRBJ1-2; D remains unclear. CDR1 is LNHNV, CDR2 YYDKDF, per germline (reference sequence). The CDR3 sequence is 13 residues long. The V end was cut by 2 bases, the J end by 7 bases, with 11 bases between. The CDR3 sequence: CATSRQATGGYTF. The CDR3 DNA reads as TGTGCCACCAGCAGACAAGCGACGGGTGGCTACACCTTC.

A few counts support this clonotype. The gene calls are TRBV15 and TRBJ1-5, with D perhaps matching TRBD1 (6 bases). Germline V gene data show CDR1 as LNHNV and CDR2 as YYDKDF (reference sequence). The CDR3 is made up of 16 amino acids. Trimming pared 1 base from V and 5 bases from J, leaving 15 bases between. The CDR3: CATSRVRQGNDQPQHF. CDR3 nucleotide sequence: TGTGCCACCAGCAGAGTGAGGCAGGGGAATGATCAGCCCCAGCATTTT.

The V and J genes are TRBV7-2 and TRBJ2-7, with a weak D call TRBD2 (6 bases). The CDR3 spans 15 residues. CDR1 and CDR2 (germline): SGHTA, FQGNSA. The ends were cut back, 5 bases at V and 3 bases at J, with 17 bases in the middle. This chain's CDR3 is CASSPHGGTVYEQYF. CDR3 DNA: TGTGCCAGCAGCCCCCACGGGGGAACCGTCTACGAGCAGTACTTC. The whole variable domain, filled in from reference TRBV7-2 and TRBJ2-7, reads GAGVSQSPSNKVTEKGKDVELRCDPISGHTALYWYRQSLGQGLEFLIYFQGNSAPDKSGLPSDRFSAERTGGSVSTLTIQRTQQEDSAVYLCASSPHGGTVYEQYFGPGTRLTVT.

The rearrangement links TRBV20-1 to TRBJ1-5; D uncertain. This CDR3 contains 15 residues. Trimming took off 1 base at V and 6 bases at J, with 16 bases between the two ends. Per the germline V gene, CDR1 is DFQATT and CDR2 is SNEGSKA (reference sequence). The CDR3 here is CSARGPTQGPQPQHF. The CDR3 coding sequence is TGCAGTGCTAGAGGTCCAACCCAAGGGCCTCAGCCCCAGCATTTT.

The chain joins TRBV18 to TRBJ2-2, with TRBD1 matching 8 bases. J gave up 4 bases and V 3 bases, and 7 bases lay outside the gene matches. This CDR3 has 16 residues. Germline loops: CDR1 KGHSH, CDR2 LQKENI. The CDR3 nucleotides read TGTGCCAGCTCACCGCGTCCCGGGACAGGCACCGGGGAGCTGTTTTTT. It specifies CASSPRPGTGTGELFF.

This sequence joins TRBV7-3 and TRBJ1-6; 8 nucleotides match TRBD1. V lost 4 bases, J lost 8 bases, and 4 bases stayed unmatched. Germline V gives CDR1 SGHTA, CDR2 FQGTGA. The length of the CDR3 is 14 residues. CDR3 residues: CASSSTGADSPLHF. The CDR3, as DNA: TGTGCCAGCAGCTCGACAGGGGCCGATTCACCCCTCCACTTT.

This clonotype was seen a handful of times. This chain connects TRBV11-3 to TRBJ2-1; TRBD1 might be the D (6 bases). Germline assignment: CDR1 SGHNT and CDR2 YENEEA. V was shortened by 5 bases and J by 7 bases, with 21 bases between the two germline ends. The CDR3 sequence is 16 residues long. CDR3 residues: CASSQSRGKSRNEQFF. The CDR3 coding sequence is TGTGCCAGCAGCCAATCCAGGGGAAAATCCAGGAATGAGCAGTTCTTC. The full variable domain, its missing parts supplied by reference TRBV11-3 and TRBJ2-1, is EAGVVQSPRYKIIEKKQPVAFWCNPISGHNTLYWYLQNLGQGPELLIRYENEEAVDDSQLPKDRFSAERLKGVDSTLKIQPAELGDSAVYLCASSQSRGKSRNEQFFGPGTRLTVL.

This sequence joins TRBV19 and TRBJ2-7; D might be TRBD1 (6 bases). V lost 5 bases, J lost 6 bases, and 14 bases lay in between. Germline V lookup: CDR1 LNHDA, CDR2 SQIVND (reference sequence). The CDR3 length is 13 residues. The CDR3 spells CASSQQGKSEQYF. CDR3 bases: TGTGCCAGTAGTCAACAGGGAAAGAGCGAGCAGTACTTC. The variable domain in full, with the rest retrieved from reference TRBV19 and TRBJ2-7, is DGGITQSPKYLFRKEGQNVTLSCEQNLNHDAMYWYRQDPGQGLRLIYYSQIVNDFQKGDIAEGYSVSREKKESFPLTVTSAQKNPTAFYLCASSQQGKSEQYFGPGTRLTVT.

The chain links TRBV19 to TRBJ2-7; 7 bases fit TRBD1. CDR3 length equals 14 residues. V lost 1 base and J lost 4; bases outside the gene matches: 4. The V gene's germline CDR1 is LNHDA and CDR2 SQIVND (reference sequence). The CDR3 bases are TGTGCCAGTAGTATAGGGGGGACAGAGTACGAGCAGTACTTC. Translating it yields CASSIGGTEYEQYF.

This clonotype turned up a few times. The rearrangement uses TRBV7-2 and TRBJ1-3; the match to TRBD1 covers 9 bases. CDR1 is SGHTA and CDR2 is FQGNSA in the germline V gene. V dropped 4 bases and J dropped 0; count of bases not matched to a gene: 7. The CDR3 spans 17 residues. For the CDR3, the DNA is TGTGCCAGCAGCTACACGGACAGGGGAAGCTCTGGAAACACCATATATTTT. Translation: CASSYTDRGSSGNTIYF.

This clonotype was counted a few times. The chain recombines TRBV27 with TRBJ1-2, with D perhaps matching TRBD1 (6 bases). Germline values: CDR1 MNHEY, CDR2 SMNVEV (reference sequence). V shed 4 bases and J shed 4 bases, with 10 bases lying between them. The CDR3 has 13 amino acids. As DNA, the CDR3 is TGTGCCAGCAGTTCAGACAGGAGCTATGGCTACACCTTC. This sequence encodes CASSSDRSYGYTF.

The V and J genes are TRBV12-3 or TRBV12-4 and TRBJ2-5, with D hard to call. V lost 2 bases, J lost 4 bases, and 5 bases lay in between. The length of the CDR3 is 12 residues. For the CDR3, the DNA is TGTGCCAGCAGTTTATGGGGAGAGACCCAGTACTTC. Amino acids: CASSLWGETQYF.

This clonotype turned up a few times. The chain links TRBV20-1 to TRBJ2-3, with D tentatively TRBD2 (6 bases). The germline V gene encodes CDR1 DFQATT and CDR2 SNEGSKA (reference sequence). The germline V and J ends were trimmed by 3 bases and 4 bases, with 8 bases remaining between them. There are 12 residues in the CDR3. In DNA form, the CDR3 reads TGCAGTGCTAGTTCGGGGGCAGATACGCAGTATTTT. Translating it yields CSASSGADTQYF.

The chain is built from TRBV12-3 or TRBV12-4 and TRBJ1-1; D is uncertain. Trimming stripped 5 bases from V and 0 bases from J, with 10 bases between. The CDR3 has 14 amino acids. The CDR3 is CASSIPPMNTEAFF. In DNA, the CDR3 is TGTGCCAGCAGTATACCCCCTATGAACACTGAAGCTTTCTTT.

This chain connects TRBV6-1 to TRBJ2-7; 7 bases fit TRBD1. V was clipped by 5 bases and J by 6 bases; unmatched bases: 1. There are 11 residues in the CDR3. Germline loops: CDR1 MNHNS, CDR2 SASEGT. The CDR3 region is CASSTGVEQYF. The CDR3 DNA reads TGTGCCAGCAGTACAGGGGTCGAGCAGTACTTC.

This clonotype turned up a few times. V usage is TRBV20-1 and J usage is TRBJ1-4; 9 bases fit TRBD1. Looked up from germline, CDR1 is DFQATT and CDR2 is SNEGSKA (reference sequence). With V trimmed by 5 bases and J by 11 bases, 9 bases remained unmatched. There are 13 residues in the CDR3. The chain's CDR3 is CSAFRTGDQKLFF. The CDR3 nucleotides read TGCAGTGCTTTTCGGACAGGGGATCAGAAACTGTTTTTT.

By sample fraction, this clonotype is medium-sized. The chain recombines TRBV6-1 with TRBJ1-5; D not certain. Germline values: CDR1 MNHNS, CDR2 SASEGT. The CDR3 totals 14 residues. V lost 1 base and J lost 3, with 7 bases in between. CDR3 DNA: TGTGCCAGCAGTGAAGGACTGAACAATCAGCCCCAGCATTTT. Translating it yields CASSEGLNNQPQHF.

The rearrangement links TRBV2 to TRBJ1-4; no firm D call. In germline, CDR1 is SNHLY, CDR2 FYNNEI. Trimming shortened V by 6 bases and J by 4 bases, and 3 bases separated the two germline ends. The length of the CDR3 is 11 residues. CDR3 bases: TGTGCCAGCAGATTTAATGAAAAACTGTTTTTT. Translated: CASRFNEKLFF.

The chain combines TRBV4-1 with TRBJ1-1, with D tentatively TRBD1 (6 bases). Trimming shortened V by 0 bases and J by 2 bases, and 19 bases separated the two germline ends. Germline V gene sequence: CDR1 MGHRA, CDR2 YSYEKL. The CDR3 extends over 18 amino acids. The CDR3 coding sequence is TGCGCCAGCAGCCAAGAGCCCGCCCAAGTACAGGGTAACACTGAAGCTTTCTTT. It specifies CASSQEPAQVQGNTEAFF.

The V and J genes are TRBV7-8 and TRBJ2-7; perhaps TRBD1 as D (5 bases). Germline CDR1 SGHVS, CDR2 FQNEAQ. CDR3 length equals 13 residues. Between the trimmed V and J ends, which lost 6 bases and 4 bases, there was a span of 13 bases. The CDR3 here is CASRKGSKYEQYF. The CDR3 bases are TGTGCCAGCAGGAAGGGGTCTAAGTACGAGCAGTACTTC.

This chain links TRBV7-3 with TRBJ2-2; the D gene could be TRBD1 or TRBD2 (5 bases each). The CDR3 spans 14 residues. CDR1 is SGHTA, CDR2 FQGTGA, per germline. V was pared by 6 bases and J by 1 base, with 9 bases between. DNA of the CDR3: TGTGCCAGCAGACGGGACCAGAACACCGGGGAGCTGTTTTTT. Amino acids: CASRRDQNTGELFF. Based on the CDR3 plus reference TRBV7-3 and TRBJ2-2, the full variable domain is GAGVSQTPSNKVTEKGKYVELRCDPISGHTALYWYRQSLGQGPEFLIYFQGTGAADDSGLPNDRFFAVRPEGSVSTLKIQRTERGDSAVYLCASRRDQNTGELFFGEGSRLTVL.

This clonotype was counted a few times. The chain employs TRBV5-4 and TRBJ2-3; TRBD2 is a possible D gene (6 bases). Germline V gives CDR1 SGHNT, CDR2 YYREEE (reference sequence). Trimming cost V 4 bases and J 4 bases, with 13 bases left between them. The CDR3 spans 14 residues. CDR3 protein: CASSPTSNPDTQYF. The CDR3 DNA reads as TGTGCCAGCAGCCCGACTAGTAATCCAGATACGCAGTATTTT.

The chain joins TRBV28 to TRBJ1-2; 7 positions match TRBD1. The CDR3 is made up of 14 amino acids. CDR1 is MDHEN and CDR2 is SYDVKM in the germline V gene. Unmatched junction bases numbered 8, after V lost 5 bases and J lost 5 bases. The DNA for the CDR3 is TGTGCCAGCAGTCTCCAACAGGGGTTATATGGCTACACCTTC. Its translation is CASSLQQGLYGYTF.

This clonotype has a handful of counts. The CDR3 loop reads CSAHIPGNNQETQYF. CDR3 DNA sequence: TGCAGTGCCCATATACCCGGGAACAACCAAGAGACCCAGTACTTC. The chain joins TRBV20-1 to TRBJ2-5; D may be TRBD2 (5 bases). The length of the CDR3 is 15 residues. Germline V lookup: CDR1 DFQATT, CDR2 SNEGSKA (reference sequence). The ends were cut back, 6 bases at V and 0 bases at J, with 17 bases in the middle.